This passage covers 29 T cell receptor beta chains from one sample sequenced in a study of blood T cell repertoires in COVID-19. Here immunoSEQ multiplex PCR was the method, and the copy in TCRdb shows in-frame clones only, minus some. The sample contains about 200,000 clones, under 90% of which appear only once. The specimen sequenced was PBMCs or T cells enriched from blood (not recorded which). These TCRs come from a woman in her thirties with acute COVID-19.

The chain joins TRBV5-1 to TRBJ1-2, with D possibly being TRBD1 (6 bases). The CDR3 is 12 amino acids. The ends were cut back, 5 bases at V and 4 bases at J, with 9 bases in the middle. Germline lookup yields CDR1 SGHRS and CDR2 YFSETQ. The DNA for the CDR3 is TGCGCCAGCAGAACGACAGGCTATGGCTACACCTTC. It encodes CASRTTGYGYTF.

The chain has TRBV4-3 and TRBJ2-1; 10 bases agree with TRBD1. J was trimmed by 8 bases and V by 0 bases; bases with no gene match: 1. This CDR3 is 14 amino acids long. Germline values: CDR1 LGHNA, CDR2 YSLEER. Here the CDR3 DNA reads TGCGCCAGCAGCCAAGAGGGGACAGGGGATGAGCAGTTCTTC. It yields the protein CASSQEGTGDEQFF.

The chain employs TRBV27 and TRBJ2-7, with a weak D call TRBD2 (5 bases). This CDR3 is 13 amino acids long. Trimming stripped 3 bases from V and 4 bases from J, with 10 bases between. CDR1 MNHEY and CDR2 SMNVEV come from the germline V gene (reference sequence). CDR3 bases: TGTGCCAGCAGTTTTATATCGGGATACGAGCAGTACTTC. It codes for CASSFISGYEQYF.

The chain links TRBV23-1 to TRBJ1-3; D unresolved. TRBV23-1 is treated as an ORF (open reading frame) with a function not yet certain. This CDR3 region has 14 residues. Trimming removed 1 base at V and 3 bases at J, with 7 bases between. In nucleotides, the CDR3 is TGCGCCAGCAGTCAATTGGCATTTGGAAACACCATATATTTT. Protein: CASSQLAFGNTIYF.

V is TRBV19 and J is TRBJ2-1; 8 bases map to TRBD2. Germline assignment: CDR1 LNHDA and CDR2 SQIVND (reference sequence). This CDR3 comprises 15 residues. Trimming cost V 3 bases and J 3 bases; bases outside gene matches: 4. CDR3 residues: CASSIVAGLYNEQFF. In nucleotides, the CDR3 is TGTGCCAGTAGTATCGTAGCGGGACTCTACAATGAGCAGTTCTTC.

The V and J genes are TRBV5-1 and TRBJ1-3; D gene uncertain. CDR3 length: 14 amino acids. Per germline, CDR1 SGHRS and CDR2 YFSETQ. V lost 3 bases and J 2 bases, leaving 9 bases between the germline ends. The CDR3 region has the DNA TGCGCCAGCAGCTCTGATCTAACTGGAAACACCATATATTTT. It is translated as CASSSDLTGNTIYF.

The genes are TRBV27 and TRBJ2-1; the D is unclear. Per the germline V gene, CDR1 is MNHEY and CDR2 is SMNVEV (reference sequence). Trimming pared 6 bases from V and 9 bases from J, leaving 9 bases between. This CDR3 contains 11 residues. CDR3 bases: TGTGCCAGCAGCCTTGGGCGTGAGCAGTTCTTC. Translating gives CASSLGREQFF.

The chain is built from TRBV4-3 and TRBJ2-1; TRBD2 agrees at 9 bases. This CDR3 is 19 amino acids long. Germline V gene lookup returns CDR1 LGHNA and CDR2 YSLEER. V lost 1 base, J lost 0 bases, and 10 bases stayed unmatched. DNA for the CDR3: TGCGCCAGCAGCCAAGTCGTGACTAGCGGCCATAGCTCCTACAATGAGCAGTTCTTC. Protein sequence: CASSQVVTSGHSSYNEQFF.

V gene TRBV5-1 combines with J gene TRBJ2-5, with D perhaps matching TRBD2 (6 bases). V was trimmed by 0 bases and J by 5 bases, leaving 17 bases between them. CDR1 is SGHRS and CDR2 is YFSETQ in the germline V gene. The CDR3 extends over 16 amino acids. The DNA of the CDR3 is TGCGCCAGCAGCTTGGGGAGGGAGTATGAGGGGGAGACCCAGTACTTC. Protein: CASSLGREYEGETQYF. Together with reference TRBV5-1 and TRBJ2-5, the CDR3 gives the full variable domain: KAGVTQTPRYLIKTRGQQVTLSCSPISGHRSVSWYQQTPGQGLQFLFEYFSETQRNKGNFPGRFSGRQFSNSRSEMNVSTLELGDSALYLCASSLGREYEGETQYFGPGTRLLVL.

A few counts support this clone. The chain combines TRBV6-5 with TRBJ2-4; 9 positions match TRBD1. Trimming removed 6 bases from V and 1 base from J; junction bases left unmatched: 4. Germline V gives CDR1 MNHEY, CDR2 SVGAGI. The CDR3 is 15 amino acids. CDR3 sequence (DNA): TGTGCCAGCAGCCCCGGACAGGGGGCCAAAAACATTCAGTACTTC. This codes for CASSPGQGAKNIQYF.

V usage is TRBV2 and J usage is TRBJ1-2; perhaps TRBD1 as D (6 bases). This CDR3 is built from 14 residues. CDR1 and CDR2 from the germline V gene are SNHLY and FYNNEI. Trimming took off 6 bases at V and 4 bases at J, with 15 bases between the two ends. As DNA, the CDR3 is TGTGCCAGCAGGAGACAGACAGGCGGCTATGGCTACACCTTC. Translation gives CASRRQTGGYGYTF. The whole variable domain, filled in from reference TRBV2 and TRBJ1-2, reads EPEVTQTPSHQVTQMGQEVILRCVPISNHLYFYWYRQILGQKVEFLVSFYNNEISEKSEIFDDQFSVERPDGSNFTLKIRSTKLEDSAMYFCASRRQTGGYGYTFGSGTRLTVV.

This clone was detected only a few times. The chain couples TRBV16 to TRBJ1-5, with a tentative D call TRBD1 (6 bases). V was shortened by 0 bases and J by 1 base, with 10 bases between the two germline ends. The CDR3 spans 16 residues. The germline CDR1 and CDR2 sequences are KGHSY and FQNENV. The CDR3 reads CASSQSAGQSNQPQHF. CDR3 nucleotide sequence: TGTGCCAGCAGCCAATCGGCTGGACAGAGCAATCAGCCCCAGCATTTT.

V gene TRBV7-9 combines with J gene TRBJ1-6; the D is unclear. The CDR3 consists of 15 residues. Per the germline V gene, CDR1 is SEHNR and CDR2 is FQNEAQ (reference sequence). V shed 1 base and J shed 1 base, with 5 bases lying between them. CDR3 sequence: CASSLVESYNSPLHF. The CDR3 nucleotides are TGTGCCAGCAGCTTAGTTGAGTCCTATAATTCACCCCTCCACTTT.

This chain links TRBV19 with TRBJ2-6, with 7 positions matching TRBD2. The CDR3 totals 14 residues. In germline, CDR1 is LNHDA, CDR2 SQIVND (reference sequence). Trimming at V came to 8 bases and at J to 4 bases, leaving 5 bases not matched to a gene. CDR3 sequence: CASFGGLGANVLTF. The CDR3 DNA reads TGTGCCAGTTTCGGGGGGTTAGGGGCCAACGTCCTGACTTTC. The complete variable domain, with remaining parts taken from reference TRBV19 and TRBJ2-6, reads DGGITQSPKYLFRKEGQNVTLSCEQNLNHDAMYWYRQDPGQGLRLIYYSQIVNDFQKGDIAEGYSVSREKKESFPLTVTSAQKNPTAFYLCASFGGLGANVLTFGAGSRLTVL.

This chain connects TRBV6-2 or TRBV6-3 to TRBJ1-3; possible D gene TRBD1, 5 bases. Germline V CDR1 and CDR2: MNHEY, SVGEGT. Trimming took off 2 bases at V and 4 bases at J, with 6 bases between the two ends. This CDR3 is 13 amino acids long. CDR3: CASSYDRGNTIYF. In nucleotides, the CDR3 is TGTGCCAGCAGTTACGACAGAGGAAACACCATATATTTT.

V is TRBV19 and J is TRBJ1-5, with unresolved D. CDR3 length: 14 amino acids. Trimming took 4 bases from V and 0 from J, leaving 7 bases between them. CDR1 is LNHDA, CDR2 SQIVND, per germline (reference sequence). CDR3 nucleotide sequence: TGTGCCAGTAGTACCATAGTTAGCAATCAGCCCCAGCATTTT. It specifies CASSTIVSNQPQHF.

Only one count was recorded for this clone. The gene calls are TRBV30 and TRBJ1-5; a possible D gene is TRBD1 (6 bases). The CDR3 spans 13 residues. The V and J ends lost 2 bases and 7 bases respectively, with 12 bases between them. Germline V gene data show CDR1 as GTSNPN and CDR2 as SVGIG (reference sequence). The CDR3 loop reads CAWSRGARQPQHF. The CDR3 nucleotides read TGTGCCTGGAGTCGGGGGGCACGGCAGCCCCAGCATTTT.

The rearrangement uses TRBV24-1 and TRBJ2-2; a possible D gene is TRBD1 (5 bases). V lost 7 bases and J lost 3, with 14 bases in between. CDR1 is KGHDR, CDR2 SFDVKD, per germline. The CDR3 runs to 15 residues. The CDR3 DNA sequence: TGTGCCACCAGCAGAGCTGACAGATACACCGGGGAGCTGTTTTTT. This codes for CATSRADRYTGELFF.

The rearrangement uses TRBV19 and TRBJ2-7; 9 bases map to TRBD1. Germline CDR1 and CDR2: LNHDA and SQIVND (reference sequence). The CDR3 is 16 amino acids. The trim removed 1 base at V and 0 bases at J, leaving 4 bases unmatched. DNA for the CDR3: TGTGCCAGTAGTATAGCTCCGGGACAGGGCTCCTACGAGCAGTACTTC. Translated, it gives CASSIAPGQGSYEQYF.

The chain combines TRBV7-6 with TRBJ1-3, with D perhaps TRBD1 (5 bases). The CDR3 contains 16 residues. Germline CDR1 SGHVS, CDR2 FNYEAQ. The V gene lost 5 bases and the J gene lost 0 bases, with 14 bases spanning the gap. CDR3 sequence: CASSPRQSLSGNTIYF. Here the CDR3 DNA reads TGTGCCAGCAGCCCTAGACAGAGCCTCTCTGGAAACACCATATATTTT.

The chain employs TRBV11-2 and TRBJ2-3; 9 bases map to TRBD2. CDR1 and CDR2 (germline): SGHAT, FQNNGV. The CDR3 length is 15 residues. V was clipped by 3 bases and J by 2 bases; unmatched bases: 3. CDR3 DNA: TGTGCCAGCAGCTTCGGGACTAGCCCCACAGATACGCAGTATTTT. Protein sequence: CASSFGTSPTDTQYF.

V and J are TRBV30 and TRBJ1-1, with D hard to call. Germline V lookup: CDR1 GTSNPN, CDR2 SVGIG (reference sequence). Trimming took 4 bases from V and 3 from J, leaving 9 bases between them. The CDR3 is 12 residues long. Written as DNA, the CDR3 is TGTGCCTGGACGGTATCGGACACTGAAGCTTTCTTT. Residues: CAWTVSDTEAFF.

This clone was seen more than once but under ten times. J is TRBJ1-6 and V is TRBV5-5, with 7 bases lining up with TRBD1. The junction had 4 bases not matched to a gene; V was cut back by 4 bases and J by 9 bases. Looked up from germline, CDR1 is SGHKS and CDR2 is YYEKEE (reference sequence). This CDR3 spans 13 amino acids. The DNA of the CDR3 is TGTGCCAGCAGCGTTGGGGACAGTTCACCCCTCCACTTT. Amino acids: CASSVGDSSPLHF.

The gene calls are TRBV2 and TRBJ1-2, with D tentatively TRBD1 (6 bases). The CDR3 is 15 residues long. V was cut by 6 bases and J by 1 base, with 15 bases left in between. Germline lookup yields CDR1 SNHLY and CDR2 FYNNEI. CDR3 nucleotide sequence: TGTGCCAGCAGCATAAGACAGGCAATTAACTATGGCTACACCTTC. Its protein product is CASSIRQAINYGYTF.

This chain links TRBV18 with TRBJ2-3, with 14 bases identical to TRBD2. The V gene's germline CDR1 is KGHSH and CDR2 LQKENI. The CDR3 loop spans 16 amino acids. Losses at the gene ends were 2 bases for V and 6 bases for J; bases not matched to a gene: 4. The CDR3 DNA is TGTGCCAGCTCACCAGGACTAGCGGGGGGCCCGGATACGCAGTATTTT. This encodes CASSPGLAGGPDTQYF.

The chain has TRBV6-5 and TRBJ1-2; TRBD1 agrees at 10 bases. This CDR3 has 14 amino acids. V lost 11 bases to trimming and J lost 6 bases; unmatched junction nucleotides: 12. The germline V gene encodes CDR1 MNHEY and CDR2 SVGAGI. CDR3 amino acids: CASTWTGGKNGYTF. CDR3 sequence (DNA): TGTGCCTCGACTTGGACAGGGGGGAAGAATGGCTACACCTTC.

J is TRBJ2-2 and V is TRBV5-1; tentatively, D is TRBD1 (6 bases). Per germline, CDR1 SGHRS and CDR2 YFSETQ. CDR3 size: 16 residues. Trimming took 5 bases from V and 0 from J, leaving 14 bases between them. CDR3 nucleotide sequence: TGCGCCAGCAGGAATCCGGGACAAGCGAACACCGGGGAGCTGTTTTTT. It yields the protein CASRNPGQANTGELFF.

The chain uses TRBV5-1 and TRBJ1-1, with 9 bases fitting TRBD1. Germline CDR1 and CDR2: SGHRS and YFSETQ. The J segment lost 12 bases and the V segment lost 0 bases, leaving 9 bases of the junction unmatched. The CDR3 is 14 residues long. The DNA for the CDR3 is TGCGCCAGCAGCTTGGCAGGACAGGGGAGTAGGTCTTTCTTT. This codes for CASSLAGQGSRSFF.

The chain combines TRBV19 with TRBJ1-3; TRBD1 matches at 9 bases. V gave up 5 bases and J gave up 0 bases; unmatched junction bases: 5. The CDR3 sequence is 16 residues long. Germline values: CDR1 LNHDA, CDR2 SQIVND (reference sequence). CDR3 nucleotide sequence: TGTGCCAGTAGTCCGGGGACAGGGAGCTCTGGAAACACCATATATTTT. Protein: CASSPGTGSSGNTIYF.